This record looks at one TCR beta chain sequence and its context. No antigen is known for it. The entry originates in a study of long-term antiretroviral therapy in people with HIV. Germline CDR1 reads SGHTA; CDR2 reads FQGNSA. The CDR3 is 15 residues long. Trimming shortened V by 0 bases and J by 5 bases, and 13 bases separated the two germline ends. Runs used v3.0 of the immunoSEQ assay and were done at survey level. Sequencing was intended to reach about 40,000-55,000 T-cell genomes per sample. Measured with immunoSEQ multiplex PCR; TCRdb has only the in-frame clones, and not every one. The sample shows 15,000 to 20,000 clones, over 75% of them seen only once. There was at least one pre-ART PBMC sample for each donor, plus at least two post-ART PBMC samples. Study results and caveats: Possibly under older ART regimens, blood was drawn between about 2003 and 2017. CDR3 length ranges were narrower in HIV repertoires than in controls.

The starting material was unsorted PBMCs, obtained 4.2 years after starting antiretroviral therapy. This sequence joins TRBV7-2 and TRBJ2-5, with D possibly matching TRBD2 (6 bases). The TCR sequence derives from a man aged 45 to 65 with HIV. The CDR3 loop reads CASSLALEGGETQYF. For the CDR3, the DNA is TGTGCCAGCAGCTTAGCGCTGGAGGGCGGGGAGACCCAGTACTTC. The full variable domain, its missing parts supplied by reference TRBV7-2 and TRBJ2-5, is GAGVSQSPSNKVTEKGKDVELRCDPISGHTALYWYRQSLGQGLEFLIYFQGNSAPDKSGLPSDRFSAERTGGSVSTLTIQRTQQEDSAVYLCASSLALEGGETQYFGPGTRLLVL.